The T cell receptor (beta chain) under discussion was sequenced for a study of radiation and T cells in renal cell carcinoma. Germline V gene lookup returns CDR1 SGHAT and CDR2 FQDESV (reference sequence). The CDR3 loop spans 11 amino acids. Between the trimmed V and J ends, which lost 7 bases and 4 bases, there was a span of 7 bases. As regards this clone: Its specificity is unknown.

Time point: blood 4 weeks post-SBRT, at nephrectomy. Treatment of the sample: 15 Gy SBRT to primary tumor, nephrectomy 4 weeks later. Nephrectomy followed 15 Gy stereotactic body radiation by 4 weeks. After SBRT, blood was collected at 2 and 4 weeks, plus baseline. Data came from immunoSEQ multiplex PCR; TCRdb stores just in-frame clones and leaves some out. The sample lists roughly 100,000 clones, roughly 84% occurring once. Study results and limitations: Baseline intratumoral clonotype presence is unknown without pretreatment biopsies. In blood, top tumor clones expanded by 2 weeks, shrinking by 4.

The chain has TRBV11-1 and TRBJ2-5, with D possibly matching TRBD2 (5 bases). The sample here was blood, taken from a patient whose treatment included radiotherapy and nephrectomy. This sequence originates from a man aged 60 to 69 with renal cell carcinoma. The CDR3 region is CASKGGETQYF. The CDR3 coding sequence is TGTGCCAGCAAAGGAGGAGAGACCCAGTACTTC. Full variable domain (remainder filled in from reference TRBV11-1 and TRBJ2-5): EAEVAQSPRYKITEKSQAVAFWCDPISGHATLYWYRQILGQGPELLVQFQDESVVDDSQLPKDRFSAERLKGVDSTLKIQPAELGDSAMYLCASKGGETQYFGPGTRLLVL.